This entry is about one T cell receptor beta chain. Its antigen is still unknown. Mismatch with germline at one junction end may stem from a read error. This sample was included in a study of tumor-infiltrating lymphocytes in primary liver carcinoma. Regarding the study as a whole: Relative to blood, tumors carried a significantly larger fraction of the repertoire in their top 250 clones (p = 0.039).

This CDR3 region has 15 residues. Germline loops: CDR1 SGHAT, CDR2 FQNNGV. The authors made TCR beta cDNA from approximately 490 ng total RNA with a constant-region primer. Three rounds of nested multiplex PCR with slightly modified ARM-PCR produced TCR beta libraries. Each of the first two PCR rounds ran approximately 11 cycles with TRBV1-TRBV30 forward and C-beta reverse primers. Each CDR3 protein gets one entry after TCRdb re-called the multiplex PCR reads with MiXCR. The repertoire holds about 180,000 distinct CDR3 sequences, with 50% to 75% as singletons. In addition to blood RNA drawn from unsorted whole blood, germline DNA was extracted.

This chain connects TRBV11-2 to TRBJ2-7; D may be TRBD1 (5 bases). This receptor was obtained from a middle-aged man with primary liver carcinoma and hepatitis B virus infection. The source material was peripheral blood. CDR3 in amino acids: CGSSSPGQGFYKQYF. As DNA, the CDR3 is TGTGGCAGCAGCTCCCCCGGCCAGGGATTCTACAAGCAGTACTTC. Full variable domain (rest looked up from reference TRBV11-2 and TRBJ2-7): EAGVAQSPRYKIIEKRQSVAFWCNPISGHATLYWYQQILGQGPKLLIQFQNNGVVDDSQLPKDRFSAERLKGVDSTLKIQPAKLEDSAVYLCGSSSPGQGFYKQYFGPGTRLTVT.